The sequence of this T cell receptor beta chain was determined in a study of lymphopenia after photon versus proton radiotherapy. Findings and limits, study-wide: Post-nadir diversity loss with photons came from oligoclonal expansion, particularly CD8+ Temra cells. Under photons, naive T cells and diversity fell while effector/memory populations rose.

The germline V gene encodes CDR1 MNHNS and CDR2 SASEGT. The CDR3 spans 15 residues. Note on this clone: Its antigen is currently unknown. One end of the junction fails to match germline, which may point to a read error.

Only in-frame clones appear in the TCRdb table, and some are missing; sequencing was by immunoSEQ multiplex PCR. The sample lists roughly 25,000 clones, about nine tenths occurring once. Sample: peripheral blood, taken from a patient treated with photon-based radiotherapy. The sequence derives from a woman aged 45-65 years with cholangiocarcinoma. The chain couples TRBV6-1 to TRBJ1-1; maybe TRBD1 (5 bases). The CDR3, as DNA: TGTGCCAGCAGTGTATCCGGGACCCTGAAAACTGAAGCTTTCTTT. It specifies CASSVSGTLKTEAFF.